The T cell receptor (beta chain) described here comes from a study of OX40 agonist ivuxolimab in advanced cancers. For the study at large: In this trial design, patients received ivuxolimab intravenously at 0.01 to 10 mg/kg every 2 weeks.

Clones were read by immunoSEQ multiplex PCR, and TCRdb kept only the in-frame ones, dropping some. Among roughly 79,000 clones listed, around 90% were seen once. Patients were ruled out by autoimmune disease history or systemic immunosuppression. Comment on this clone: Its target is not known.

Study-level points and caveats: In the 0.1-3.0 mg/kg groups, partial responders showed among the lowest expansion.

The clonotype comes from an adult with an advanced solid tumor such as melanoma, head and neck, liver or kidney cancer. Sequenced material: CD4+ or CD8+ T cells sorted from blood, taken in a trial of the OX40 agonist ivuxolimab.

The CDR3 reads CASSLSSPTGGNNQPQHF. DNA of the CDR3: TGTGCCAGCAGTTTATCCTCCCCGACAGGGGGGAACAATCAGCCCCAGCATTTT. The chain links TRBV27 to TRBJ1-5, with TRBD1 matching 9 bases. Germline V gives CDR1 MNHEY, CDR2 SMNVEV (reference sequence). The trim removed 0 bases at V and 3 bases at J, leaving 9 bases unmatched. The CDR3 spans 18 residues.